This TCR beta chain was documented in a study of T cell responses to AZD1222 COVID-19 vaccine. Overall study findings and caveats: Breadth and depth of Spike-specific TCRs rose after two AZD1222 doses. Reportedly, close to half of spike-specific TCRs are directed against unmutated variant regions. Seropositivity was recorded at baseline in only five to seven AZD1222 recipients.

A note on this clone: Its cognate antigen is unknown.

Profiling relied on immunoSEQ multiplex PCR, and the TCRdb table lists in-frame clones only, not all of them. In the table there are about 100,000 clones, about 85% of which are singletons. CDR3 length equals 13 residues. V was pared by 5 bases and J by 10 bases, with 14 bases between. The germline V gene has CDR1 KGHDR and CDR2 SFDVKD. This TCR was sampled from an adult in good health. This specimen was peripheral blood, taken on day 0 of AZD1222 vaccination. This rearrangement joins TRBV24-1 to TRBJ1-5; a possible D gene is TRBD1 (6 bases). CDR3 loop: CATSAGGGGPQHF. The CDR3 nucleotides read TGTGCCACCAGTGCGGGGGGAGGGGGTCCCCAGCATTTT.